This T cell receptor beta chain was identified during a study of CD8 T cells in Susac syndrome. Sequencing of TCR beta was performed on blood CD8+ T cells and on blood CD4+ T cells. With random hexamers, reverse transcription was performed on about 0.5 to 1 ug of RNA. The CDR3 of TCR beta was amplified by immunoSEQ multiplex PCR across 54 Vbeta and 13 Jbeta. TCRdb independently ran MiXCR on the immunoSEQ multiplex PCR reads; one entry per CDR3 protein. The table records more than 95,000 distinct CDR3 sequences, approximately 93% of them present only once. Sequenced input: CD4+ T cells from PBMCs. The sequence was obtained from a human donor with multiple sclerosis.

The DNA for the CDR3 is TGTGCCAGCAGCCTTATCGAGAACACTGAAGCTTTCTTT. Its translation is CASSLIENTEAFF. The rearrangement uses TRBV3-1 and TRBJ1-1; D gene ambiguous. The CDR3 has 13 amino acids. The germline V and J ends were trimmed by 4 bases and 1 base, with 7 bases remaining between them. Per germline, CDR1 LGHDT and CDR2 YNNKEL (reference sequence). Based on the CDR3 plus reference TRBV3-1 and TRBJ1-1, the full variable domain is DTAVSQTPKYLVTQMGNDKSIKCEQNLGHDTMYWYKQDSKKFLKIMFSYNNKELIINETVPNRFSPKSPDKAHLNLHINSLELGDSAVYFCASSLIENTEAFFGQGTRLTVV.